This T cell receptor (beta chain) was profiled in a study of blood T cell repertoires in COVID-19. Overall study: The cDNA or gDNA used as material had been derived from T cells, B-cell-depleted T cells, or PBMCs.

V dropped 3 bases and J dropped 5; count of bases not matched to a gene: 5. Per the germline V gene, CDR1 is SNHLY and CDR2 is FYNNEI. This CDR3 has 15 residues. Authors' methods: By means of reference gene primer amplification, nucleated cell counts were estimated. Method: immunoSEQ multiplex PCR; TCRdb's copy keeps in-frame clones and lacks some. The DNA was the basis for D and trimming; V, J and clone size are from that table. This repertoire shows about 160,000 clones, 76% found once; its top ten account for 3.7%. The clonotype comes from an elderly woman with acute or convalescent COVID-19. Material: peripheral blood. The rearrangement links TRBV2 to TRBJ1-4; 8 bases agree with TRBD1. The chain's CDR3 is CASSERTGLNEKLFF. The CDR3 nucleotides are TGTGCCAGCAGTGAGAGGACAGGGCTGAATGAAAAACTGTTTTTT.